Sequencing of this TCR beta chain was carried out in a study of Ad26.COV2.S vaccination and SARS-CoV-2 variants. The overall study: The vaccine Ad26.COV2.S was put into the muscle once, or twice with 56 days between. Study-wide findings and caveats: Total T cell responses may have been underestimated by the TCR breadth and depth analyses.

The treatment here: approximately 18 received Ad26.COV2.S at low or high dose, single or two shots; about 5 received placebo; per-sample allocation not given. Sampling happened 63 days after the first vaccine or placebo injection. Worth noting for this clone: What it recognizes is unknown.

Generated by immunoSEQ multiplex PCR, the TCRdb table keeps only in-frame clones and is missing some. The sample includes about 470,000 clones, roughly 88% of them seen just once. This CDR3 contains 12 residues. Between the trimmed V and J ends, which lost 5 bases and 5 bases, there was a span of 6 bases. CDR1 is MDHEN and CDR2 is SYDVKM in the germline V gene. The TCR was taken from a person aged 18 to 65 who received the Ad26.COV2.S COVID-19 vaccine or a placebo. V usage is TRBV28 and J usage is TRBJ2-2; D uncertain. The source material was peripheral blood, sampled in a trial of Ad26.COV2.S vaccine versus placebo. This CDR3 reads CASSRSTGELFF. The CDR3 DNA follows: TGTGCCAGCAGTCGGTCGACCGGGGAGCTGTTTTTT.